Only a few counts were recorded for the clone carrying this T cell receptor beta chain. Its antigen is not identified. The CDR3 covers 16 residues. TCRdb analysed the 5' RACE reads with MiXCR anew, one entry per CDR3 protein. The table records some 300,000 distinct CDR3 sequences, around 3.6% of them present only once. The entry originates in a study of T cells after yellow fever vaccination. Overall study context: Low-cell-number fractions underwent preparation using SMART-Seq v4 Ultra Low Input.

General observations from the study: Post-booster repertoires contained most primary-vaccination clones again (96% CD4, approximately 88% CD8).

The rearrangement joins TRBV12-2 to TRBJ2-2; TRBD2 is the table's D call, not checked against the DNA. TRBV12-2 is flagged as a pseudogene. The sequenced sample was PBMCs, obtained on the day of the yellow fever booster vaccination. The clonotype was recovered from a man aged 18 to 29 who received the YFV17D yellow fever vaccine. CDR3 in DNA: TGTGCAAGTCGCTTAGTCGGAGGTGGGCCCGGCGGGGAGCTGTTTTTT. It yields the protein CASRLVGGGPGGELFF.